This T cell receptor beta chain was observed in a study of regulatory T cells in long-lasting Graves disease. Germline CDR1 LGHDT, CDR2 YNNKEL (reference sequence). The CDR3 has 15 residues. Trimming removed 4 bases from V and 11 bases from J; junction bases left unmatched: 13. Time point here: newly diagnosed GD, antithyroid drugs for less than 3 months. TCR sequences were obtained from RNA taken from PBMCs. Library construction for TCR beta used iRepertoire HTBI primers and Arm-PCR of CDR3 regions. Each CDR3 protein is one row after TCRdb ran MiXCR on the multiplex PCR reads. The sample has under 450,000 distinct CDR3 sequences; about an eighth are singletons. In this sample, this clonotype turned up many times. This same sample was also taken into another study, of T cells in Graves' hyperthyroidism and ophthalmopathy. From that second work: Absent ophthalmopathy progression within 18 months defined stable Graves' hyperthyroidism.

V and J are TRBV3-1 and TRBJ2-1; 8 bases agree with TRBD2. The clonotype comes from a woman aged 18-29 years with Graves disease. The sample here was peripheral blood mononuclear cells (PBMCs), taken at new diagnosis, from a patient treated with antithyroid drugs. The DNA of the CDR3 is TGTGCCAGCAGCCCCGAAGGACTAGCCCTTCCCCAGCAGTTCTTC. This translates into CASSPEGLALPQQFF.